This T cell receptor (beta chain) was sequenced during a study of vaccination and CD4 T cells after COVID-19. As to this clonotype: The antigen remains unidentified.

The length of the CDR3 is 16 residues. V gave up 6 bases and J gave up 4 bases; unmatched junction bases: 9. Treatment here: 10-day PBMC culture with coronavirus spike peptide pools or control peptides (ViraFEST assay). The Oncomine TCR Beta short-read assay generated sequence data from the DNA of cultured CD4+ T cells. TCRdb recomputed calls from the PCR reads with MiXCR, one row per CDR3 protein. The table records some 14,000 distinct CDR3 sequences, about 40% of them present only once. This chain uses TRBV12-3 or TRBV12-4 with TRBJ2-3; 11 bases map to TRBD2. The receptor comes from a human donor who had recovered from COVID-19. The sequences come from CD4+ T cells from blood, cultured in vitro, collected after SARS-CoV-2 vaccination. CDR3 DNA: TGTGCCAGCAGGCTCCAAGTAGCGGGAGGGGCAGATACGCAGTATTTT. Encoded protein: CASRLQVAGGADTQYF.